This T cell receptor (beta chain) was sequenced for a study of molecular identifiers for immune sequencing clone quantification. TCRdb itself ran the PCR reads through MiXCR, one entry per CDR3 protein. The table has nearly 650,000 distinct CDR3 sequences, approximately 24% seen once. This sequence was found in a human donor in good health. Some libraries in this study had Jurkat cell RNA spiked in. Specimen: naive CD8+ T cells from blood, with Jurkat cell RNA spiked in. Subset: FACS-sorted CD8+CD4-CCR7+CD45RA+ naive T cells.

CDR3 DNA sequence: TGCAGTGCGAAGACTAGCGGGGAAAGGGGGTACAATGAGCAGTTCTTC. It yields the protein CSAKTSGERGYNEQFF. This chain links TRBV20-1 with TRBJ2-1; 11 bases align to TRBD2. The J segment lost 4 bases and the V segment lost 6 bases, leaving 11 bases of the junction unmatched. The CDR3 covers 16 residues. Germline CDR1 DFQATT, CDR2 SNEGSKA (reference sequence).